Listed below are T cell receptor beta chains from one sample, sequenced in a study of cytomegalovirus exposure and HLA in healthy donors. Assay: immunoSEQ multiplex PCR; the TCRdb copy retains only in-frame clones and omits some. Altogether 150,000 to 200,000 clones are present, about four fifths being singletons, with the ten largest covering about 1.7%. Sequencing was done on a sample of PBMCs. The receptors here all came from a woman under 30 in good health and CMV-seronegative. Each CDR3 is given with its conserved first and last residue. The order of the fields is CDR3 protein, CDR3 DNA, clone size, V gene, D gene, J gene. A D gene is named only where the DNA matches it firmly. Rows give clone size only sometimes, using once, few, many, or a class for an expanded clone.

CDR3aa: CASSSSGLALDTQYF
CDR3nt: TGTGCCAGCAGCTCTTCCGGACTAGCTCTAGATACGCAGTATTTT
abundance: .
v_gene: TRBV28
d_gene: TRBD2
j_gene: TRBJ2-3

CDR3aa: CASSPKLLAGVEQFF
CDR3nt: TGTGCCAGCAGCCCAAAATTACTAGCGGGAGTGGAGCAGTTCTTC
abundance: .
v_gene: TRBV7-8
d_gene: TRBD2
j_gene: TRBJ2-1

CDR3aa: CASSLVREGNQPQHF
CDR3nt: TGTGCCAGCAGCTTGGTCAGGGAGGGCAATCAGCCCCAGCATTTT
abundance: .
v_gene: TRBV5-6
d_gene: .
j_gene: TRBJ1-5

CDR3aa: CASSPAGGTSGRAYNEQFF
CDR3nt: TGTGCCAGCAGCCCCGCCGGAGGGACTAGCGGGAGGGCCTACAATGAGCAGTTCTTC
abundance: .
v_gene: TRBV11-2
d_gene: TRBD2
j_gene: TRBJ2-1

CDR3aa: CASSSPIPGYTEAFF
CDR3nt: TGTGCCAGCAGCTCCCCGATCCCAGGGTACACTGAAGCTTTCTTT
abundance: .
v_gene: TRBV7-9
d_gene: .
j_gene: TRBJ1-1

CDR3aa: CASRPTPGQATYEQYF
CDR3nt: TGTGCCAGCAGGCCCACTCCGGGACAGGCAACCTACGAGCAGTACTTC
abundance: .
v_gene: TRBV28
d_gene: TRBD1
j_gene: TRBJ2-7

CDR3aa: CASSTRTLEQFF
CDR3nt: TGTGCCAGTAGTACCCGGACTCTAGAGCAGTTCTTC
abundance: .
v_gene: TRBV19
d_gene: .
j_gene: TRBJ2-1

CDR3aa: CASSLVSPGGSRGYTF
CDR3nt: TGTGCCAGCAGCTTAGTTTCGCCAGGGGGCTCGCGTGGCTACACCTTC
abundance: once
v_gene: TRBV7-2
d_gene: TRBD1
j_gene: TRBJ1-2

CDR3aa: CASSLYYQTGDNSPLHF
CDR3nt: TGCGCCAGCAGCCTATATTACCAGACAGGGGATAATTCACCCCTCCACTTT
abundance: .
v_gene: TRBV5-1
d_gene: TRBD1
j_gene: TRBJ1-6

CDR3aa: CAGGLAGTTGELFF
CDR3nt: TGTGCCGGAGGACTAGCGGGGACCACCGGGGAGCTGTTTTTT
abundance: .
v_gene: TRBV10-3
d_gene: TRBD2
j_gene: TRBJ2-2

CDR3aa: CASSLGPGATTDTQYF
CDR3nt: TGTGCCAGCAGCTTAGGGCCCGGAGCTACCACAGATACGCAGTATTTT
abundance: .
v_gene: TRBV7-2
d_gene: .
j_gene: TRBJ2-3

CDR3aa: CASSLRDRGIHEQYF
CDR3nt: TGTGCCAGCAGTCTCCGGGACAGGGGGATCCACGAGCAGTACTTC
abundance: few
v_gene: TRBV28
d_gene: TRBD1
j_gene: TRBJ2-7

CDR3aa: CASSLLAGLADTQYF
CDR3nt: TGTGCCAGCAGCTTATTAGCGGGATTGGCAGATACGCAGTATTTT
abundance: .
v_gene: TRBV7-9
d_gene: TRBD2
j_gene: TRBJ2-3

CDR3aa: CASSPTGAGTGELFF
CDR3nt: TGTGCCAGCAGTCCCACAGGAGCCGGCACCGGGGAGCTGTTTTTT
abundance: .
v_gene: TRBV27
d_gene: .
j_gene: TRBJ2-2

CDR3aa: CAISKLTSGDEQYF
CDR3nt: TGTGCCATCAGCAAGCTGACCTCCGGGGACGAGCAGTACTTC
abundance: few
v_gene: TRBV10-3
d_gene: .
j_gene: TRBJ2-7

CDR3aa: CATSGESREQFF
CDR3nt: TGTGCCACCAGCGGGGAGAGCCGCGAGCAGTTCTTC
abundance: .
v_gene: TRBV15
d_gene: .
j_gene: TRBJ2-1

CDR3aa: CASSHLGSSRGLGAFF
CDR3nt: TGCGCCAGCAGCCACTTGGGTTCGAGCCGGGGACTGGGTGCTTTCTTT
abundance: .
v_gene: TRBV4-3
d_gene: .
j_gene: TRBJ1-1

CDR3aa: CASSPNLNTEAFF
CDR3nt: TGTGCCAGCAGTCCGAACTTGAACACTGAAGCTTTCTTT
abundance: .
v_gene: TRBV6-5
d_gene: .
j_gene: TRBJ1-1

CDR3aa: CASSQTTWDEQYF
CDR3nt: TGTGCCAGCAGCCAAACTACATGGGACGAGCAGTACTTC
abundance: .
v_gene: TRBV5-5
d_gene: .
j_gene: TRBJ2-7

CDR3aa: CASSSSGQGTDTQYF
CDR3nt: TGTGCCAGCAGTTCATCCGGACAGGGAACGGATACGCAGTATTTT
abundance: .
v_gene: TRBV28
d_gene: TRBD1
j_gene: TRBJ2-3

CDR3aa: CASKFHAGRADQPQHF
CDR3nt: TGTGCCAGCAAGTTCCACGCAGGGAGGGCGGATCAGCCCCAGCATTTT
abundance: .
v_gene: TRBV28
d_gene: .
j_gene: TRBJ1-5

CDR3aa: CASSPVILSGTGGSGEAFF
CDR3nt: TGTGCCAGCTCACCTGTAATCCTTTCGGGGACAGGGGGATCAGGAGAAGCTTTCTTT
abundance: .
v_gene: TRBV18
d_gene: TRBD1
j_gene: TRBJ1-1

CDR3aa: CASSRTGYGYTF
CDR3nt: TGTGCCAGCAGCCGGACAGGCTATGGCTACACCTTC
abundance: .
v_gene: TRBV6-6
d_gene: TRBD1
j_gene: TRBJ1-2

CDR3aa: CASSLVLAGSTDTQYF
CDR3nt: TGTGCCAGCAGCTTAGTGCTAGCGGGGAGCACAGATACGCAGTATTTT
abundance: .
v_gene: TRBV7-2
d_gene: TRBD2
j_gene: TRBJ2-3

CDR3aa: CSVEWVRGNTEAFF
CDR3nt: TGCAGCGTTGAATGGGTCAGGGGGAACACTGAAGCTTTCTTT
abundance: few
v_gene: TRBV29-1
d_gene: .
j_gene: TRBJ1-1

CDR3aa: CASSGHRGLWTGYTF
CDR3nt: TGTGCCAGCAGCGGACACAGGGGACTGTGGACTGGCTACACCTTC
abundance: .
v_gene: TRBV7-2
d_gene: TRBD1
j_gene: TRBJ1-2

CDR3aa: CASSFAGNTIYF
CDR3nt: TGTGCCAGCAGCTTCGCTGGAAACACCATATATTTT
abundance: .
v_gene: TRBV11-3
d_gene: .
j_gene: TRBJ1-3

CDR3aa: CASSQVESGRNIGGYNEQFF
CDR3nt: TGTGCCAGCAGCCAAGTGGAAAGCGGGAGAAACATCGGGGGGTACAATGAGCAGTTCTTC
abundance: .
v_gene: TRBV4-2
d_gene: TRBD2
j_gene: TRBJ2-1

CDR3aa: CASTDSPTSGNTIYF
CDR3nt: TGTGCCAGTACCGACAGCCCGACGAGCGGAAACACCATATATTTT
abundance: .
v_gene: TRBV19
d_gene: .
j_gene: TRBJ1-3

CDR3aa: CASSFGSDYGYTF
CDR3nt: TGTGCCAGCAGCTTCGGTAGCGACTATGGCTACACCTTC
abundance: .
v_gene: TRBV7-9
d_gene: .
j_gene: TRBJ1-2

CDR3aa: CASSYRGQGIYGYTF
CDR3nt: TGTGCCAGCAGTTACCGGGGACAGGGGATCTATGGCTACACCTTC
abundance: few
v_gene: TRBV6-5
d_gene: TRBD1
j_gene: TRBJ1-2

CDR3aa: CASSEGLGNEKLFF
CDR3nt: TGTGCCAGCAGTGAGGGCCTCGGTAATGAAAAACTGTTTTTT
abundance: .
v_gene: TRBV6-1
d_gene: .
j_gene: TRBJ1-4

CDR3aa: CASSVGPLGGEFF
CDR3nt: TGTGCCAGCAGCGTAGGCCCTTTGGGGGGTGAGTTCTTC
abundance: few
v_gene: TRBV9
d_gene: .
j_gene: TRBJ2-1

CDR3aa: CASSLGTGARYEQFF
CDR3nt: TGTGCCAGCAGCTTAGGGACAGGGGCGAGATATGAGCAGTTCTTC
abundance: .
v_gene: TRBV11-2
d_gene: TRBD1
j_gene: TRBJ2-1

CDR3aa: CASSLGLTNEQFF
CDR3nt: TGTGCCAGCAGCTTAGGACTAACCAATGAGCAGTTCTTC
abundance: .
v_gene: TRBV11-3
d_gene: .
j_gene: TRBJ2-1

CDR3aa: CASSYGVDRNYGYTF
CDR3nt: TGTGCCAGCAGTTACGGGGTCGACAGGAACTATGGCTACACCTTC
abundance: .
v_gene: TRBV6-5
d_gene: .
j_gene: TRBJ1-2

CDR3aa: CASSLKQGDEQYF
CDR3nt: TGTGCCAGCAGCTTAAAACAGGGGGACGAGCAGTACTTC
abundance: .
v_gene: TRBV7-9
d_gene: TRBD1
j_gene: TRBJ2-7

CDR3aa: CASSSRDRGTDTQYF
CDR3nt: TGTGCCAGTAGTAGCAGGGACAGGGGCACAGATACGCAGTATTTT
abundance: once
v_gene: TRBV19
d_gene: TRBD1
j_gene: TRBJ2-3

CDR3aa: CASKGEKLFF
CDR3nt: TGTGCCAGCAAGGGGGAAAAACTGTTTTTT
abundance: .
v_gene: TRBV6-5
d_gene: .
j_gene: TRBJ1-4

CDR3aa: CASSPDYRINQPQHF
CDR3nt: TGTGCCAGCAGCCCGGACTACAGGATTAATCAGCCCCAGCATTTT
abundance: once
v_gene: TRBV5-5
d_gene: .
j_gene: TRBJ1-5

CDR3aa: CASSPPGPRVNEQFF
CDR3nt: TGTGCCAGCAGCCCCCCCGGCCCCCGGGTCAATGAGCAGTTCTTC
abundance: .
v_gene: TRBV7-2
d_gene: .
j_gene: TRBJ2-1

CDR3aa: CASSRTSAHQETQYF
CDR3nt: TGTGCCAGTAGTCGGACTTCGGCCCACCAAGAGACCCAGTACTTC
abundance: .
v_gene: TRBV19
d_gene: .
j_gene: TRBJ2-5

CDR3aa: CASSQDWTSGHNEQFF
CDR3nt: TGCGCCAGCAGCCAAGATTGGACTAGCGGCCACAATGAGCAGTTCTTC
abundance: .
v_gene: TRBV4-3
d_gene: TRBD2
j_gene: TRBJ2-1

CDR3aa: CASSYSYAGRDGELFF
CDR3nt: TGTGCCAGCAGTTACTCCTATGCGGGAAGGGACGGGGAGCTGTTTTTT
abundance: .
v_gene: TRBV6-5
d_gene: .
j_gene: TRBJ2-2

CDR3aa: CASSDRLAGPGELFF
CDR3nt: TGCGCCAGCAGCGACAGACTAGCGGGACCCGGGGAGCTGTTTTTT
abundance: .
v_gene: TRBV5-1
d_gene: TRBD2
j_gene: TRBJ2-2

CDR3aa: CASSQEVVNAGQGYEQYF
CDR3nt: TGCGCCAGCAGCCAAGAAGTGGTTAACGCCGGACAGGGGTACGAGCAGTACTTC
abundance: .
v_gene: TRBV4-3
d_gene: TRBD1
j_gene: TRBJ2-7

CDR3aa: CASSVEGGVGGYTF
CDR3nt: TGTGCCAGCAGCGTAGAGGGGGGGGTAGGCGGCTACACCTTC
abundance: few
v_gene: TRBV9
d_gene: .
j_gene: TRBJ1-2

CDR3aa: CASSFQDRLLYGYTF
CDR3nt: TGTGCCAGCAGCTTCCAGGACAGGCTCCTCTATGGCTACACCTTC
abundance: .
v_gene: TRBV5-4
d_gene: TRBD1
j_gene: TRBJ1-2

CDR3aa: CASRTYRDQETQYF
CDR3nt: TGTGCCAGCAGGACCTACAGGGATCAAGAGACCCAGTACTTC
abundance: few
v_gene: TRBV7-2
d_gene: .
j_gene: TRBJ2-5

CDR3aa: CASSLGPYNEQFF
CDR3nt: TGTGCCAGCAGCTTAGGGCCCTACAATGAGCAGTTCTTC
abundance: .
v_gene: TRBV7-9
d_gene: .
j_gene: TRBJ2-1

CDR3aa: CASSSLADGGVGELFF
CDR3nt: TGTGCCAGCAGCTCCTTAGCGGACGGAGGGGTCGGGGAGCTGTTTTTT
abundance: .
v_gene: TRBV7-9
d_gene: .
j_gene: TRBJ2-2